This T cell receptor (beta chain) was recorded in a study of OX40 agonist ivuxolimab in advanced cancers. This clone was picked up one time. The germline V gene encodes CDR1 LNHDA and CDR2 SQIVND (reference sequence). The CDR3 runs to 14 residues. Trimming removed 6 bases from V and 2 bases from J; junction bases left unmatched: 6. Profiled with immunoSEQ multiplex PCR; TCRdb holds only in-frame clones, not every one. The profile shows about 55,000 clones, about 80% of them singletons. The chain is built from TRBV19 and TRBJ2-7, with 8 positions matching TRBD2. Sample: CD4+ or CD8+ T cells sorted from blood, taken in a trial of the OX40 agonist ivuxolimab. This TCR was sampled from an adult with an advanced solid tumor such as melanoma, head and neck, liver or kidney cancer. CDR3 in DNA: TGTGCCAGTAGCCGGACTAGCCAGACCTACGAGCAGTACTTC. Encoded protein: CASSRTSQTYEQYF.